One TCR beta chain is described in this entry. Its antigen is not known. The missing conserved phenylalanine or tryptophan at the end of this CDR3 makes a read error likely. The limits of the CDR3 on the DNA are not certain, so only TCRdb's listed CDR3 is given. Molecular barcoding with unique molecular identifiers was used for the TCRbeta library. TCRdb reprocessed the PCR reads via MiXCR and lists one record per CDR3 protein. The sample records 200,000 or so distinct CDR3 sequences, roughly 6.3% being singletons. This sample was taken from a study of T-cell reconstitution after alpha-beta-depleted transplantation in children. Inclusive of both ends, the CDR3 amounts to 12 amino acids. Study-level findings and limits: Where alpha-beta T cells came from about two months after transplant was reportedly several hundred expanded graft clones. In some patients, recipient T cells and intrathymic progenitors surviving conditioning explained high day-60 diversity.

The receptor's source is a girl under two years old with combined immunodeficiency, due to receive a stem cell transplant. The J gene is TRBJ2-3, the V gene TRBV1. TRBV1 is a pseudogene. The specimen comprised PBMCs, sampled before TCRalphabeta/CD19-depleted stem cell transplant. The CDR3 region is CTSSRVTDLQYH.